One and the same sample provided the 26 T cell receptor beta chains below, sequenced in a study of T cell responses to AZD1222 COVID-19 vaccine. The method was immunoSEQ multiplex PCR; TCRdb's version includes in-frame clones alone and lacks a portion of them. This table has about 70,000 clones, about 80% appearing once. The specimen was peripheral blood, collected 28 days after the second AZD1222 dose. The receptors stem from an adult who received the AZD1222 COVID-19 vaccine.

This clone occurred a few times. The rearrangement links TRBV19 to TRBJ2-1, with a weak D call TRBD1 (5 bases). This CDR3 contains 16 residues. V shed 1 base and J shed 2 bases, with 12 bases lying between them. Germline assignment: CDR1 LNHDA and CDR2 SQIVND (reference sequence). The CDR3 spells CASSIGQGMTYNEQFF. CDR3 bases: TGTGCCAGTAGTATAGGGCAGGGTATGACCTACAATGAGCAGTTCTTC.

The V call is TRBV19, the J call TRBJ1-1, with a tentative D call TRBD1 (6 bases). Per germline, CDR1 LNHDA and CDR2 SQIVND (reference sequence). Trimming took off 7 bases at V and 1 base at J, with 10 bases between the two ends. CDR3 length: 13 residues. The DNA of the CDR3 is TGTGCCAGTAAAACGGGGGCGAACACTGAAGCTTTCTTT. Encoded protein: CASKTGANTEAFF. Complete variable domain (other parts from reference TRBV19 and TRBJ1-1): DGGITQSPKYLFRKEGQNVTLSCEQNLNHDAMYWYRQDPGQGLRLIYYSQIVNDFQKGDIAEGYSVSREKKESFPLTVTSAQKNPTAFYLCASKTGANTEAFFGQGTRLTVV.

V gene TRBV11-2 combines with J gene TRBJ1-2, with 7 bases identical to TRBD1. J lost 7 bases, V lost 4 bases, and 12 bases had no gene match. Germline V lookup: CDR1 SGHAT, CDR2 FQNNGV. The CDR3 sequence is 15 residues long. The CDR3: CASSSTGRGFSGYTF. Written as DNA, the CDR3 is TGTGCCAGCAGCTCAACGGGCAGGGGGTTTTCTGGCTACACCTTC.

V usage is TRBV19 and J usage is TRBJ1-5; weak D call: TRBD1 (5 bases). Germline V gene data show CDR1 as LNHDA and CDR2 as SQIVND (reference sequence). Trimming stripped 5 bases from V and 4 bases from J, with 15 bases between. This CDR3 spans 15 amino acids. CDR3 loop: CASSRTREPNQPQHF. Here the CDR3 DNA reads TGTGCCAGTAGTCGGACCAGGGAGCCTAATCAGCCCCAGCATTTT.

In its sample, this clone was seen once. The V and J genes are TRBV27 and TRBJ2-3; 7 bases line up with TRBD1. Germline loops: CDR1 MNHEY, CDR2 SMNVEV (reference sequence). V gave up 3 bases and J gave up 3 bases; unmatched junction bases: 9. The CDR3 consists of 16 residues. The CDR3 reads CASSFLEGTDTDTQYF. CDR3 sequence (DNA): TGTGCCAGCAGTTTCCTCGAGGGGACAGATACAGATACGCAGTATTTT.

The V and J genes are TRBV5-6 and TRBJ2-7; D unresolved. Trimming removed 3 bases from V and 0 bases from J, with 4 bases in between. The CDR3 is 12 residues long. The V gene's germline CDR1 is SGHDT and CDR2 YYEEEE. The CDR3 DNA reads as TGTGCCAGCAGCTGGGGCTCCTACGAGCAGTACTTC. The encoded protein is CASSWGSYEQYF.

The chain combines TRBV6-1 with TRBJ1-4; D may be TRBD1 (5 bases). The CDR3 runs to 15 residues. CDR1 is MNHNS, CDR2 SASEGT, per germline. Trimming stripped 3 bases from V and 7 bases from J, with 15 bases between. The CDR3 loop is CASSERGPPAEKLFF. DNA of the CDR3: TGTGCCAGCAGTGAGCGGGGCCCCCCGGCTGAAAAACTGTTTTTT.

V and J are TRBV15 and TRBJ1-2; TRBD1 agrees at 7 bases. Germline V gene lookup returns CDR1 LNHNV and CDR2 YYDKDF (reference sequence). The CDR3 sequence is 14 residues long. After removal of 5 bases from V and 7 bases from J, the junction contained 10 bases not matched to a gene. The CDR3 protein is CATSSSLTGTGYTF. CDR3 nucleotides: TGTGCCACCAGCTCAAGCCTGACAGGGACTGGCTACACCTTC. The whole variable domain, filled in from reference TRBV15 and TRBJ1-2, reads DAMVIQNPRYQVTQFGKPVTLSCSQTLNHNVMYWYQQKSSQAPKLLFHYYDKDFNNEADTPDNFQSRRPNTSFCFLDIRSPGLGDTAMYLCATSSSLTGTGYTFGSGTRLTVV.

The J gene is TRBJ1-5, the V gene TRBV6-5; D ambiguous. This CDR3 is built from 15 residues. The V end was cut by 0 bases, the J end by 6 bases, with 12 bases between. The V gene's germline CDR1 is MNHEY and CDR2 SVGAGI. The CDR3 is CASSYSSGEAQPQHF. CDR3 bases: TGTGCCAGCAGTTACTCGAGCGGGGAGGCTCAGCCCCAGCATTTT.

V usage is TRBV28 and J usage is TRBJ1-6; D is ambiguous. Trimming took 2 bases from V and 8 from J, leaving 4 bases between them. CDR3 length: 12 amino acids. Germline loops: CDR1 MDHEN, CDR2 SYDVKM. In nucleotides, the CDR3 is TGTGCCAGCAGTTTAACGGATTCACCCCTCCACTTT. It yields the protein CASSLTDSPLHF. The variable domain in full, completed from reference TRBV28 and TRBJ1-6, reads DVKVTQSSRYLVKRTGEKVFLECVQDMDHENMFWYRQDPGLGLRLIYFSYDVKMKEKGDIPEGYSVSREKKERFSLILESASTNQTSMYLCASSLTDSPLHFGNGTRLTVT.

The chain carries TRBV6-5 and TRBJ1-6; the D is unclear. CDR3 size: 13 residues. From germline, CDR1 is MNHEY and CDR2 SVGAGI. Trimming took 0 bases from V and 7 from J, leaving 4 bases between them. The CDR3 reads CASSYSGNSPLHF. The CDR3 bases are TGTGCCAGCAGTTACTCGGGGAATTCACCCCTCCACTTT.

The rearrangement uses TRBV23-1 and TRBJ2-7; tentatively, D is TRBD1 or TRBD2 (5 bases each). TRBV23-1 has ORF status, its function being uncertain. This CDR3 is built from 22 residues. The V and J ends lost 0 bases and 0 bases respectively, with 30 bases between them. Here the CDR3 reads CASSQSGPSSGPLSLASYEQYF. As DNA, the CDR3 is TGCGCCAGCAGTCAATCGGGGCCGTCTTCGGGACCCCTGTCCCTGGCCTCCTACGAGCAGTACTTC.

Only one count was recorded for this clone. The V call is TRBV4-3, the J call TRBJ1-5, with 9 bases that match TRBD1. The CDR3 has 14 amino acids. Germline-derived CDR1 and CDR2 are LGHNA and YSLEER. Germline trimming cut 6 bases from V and 4 bases from J; bases unmatched to any gene: 4. CDR3 coding DNA: TGCGCCAGCAGTAGGGACAGGGAAAATCAGCCCCAGCATTTT. This encodes CASSRDRENQPQHF.

The sample holds one count of this clone. The V and J genes are TRBV9 and TRBJ2-1; TRBD1 matches 9 bases. The junction had 7 bases not matched to a gene; V was cut back by 3 bases and J by 6 bases. CDR1 and CDR2 from the germline V gene are SGDLS and YYNGEE. The CDR3 consists of 15 residues. For the CDR3, the DNA is TGTGCCAGCAGCGCGGACAGGGGAGACCTCAATGAGCAGTTCTTC. Protein: CASSADRGDLNEQFF. The full variable domain, completed using reference TRBV9 and TRBJ2-1, is DSGVTQTPKHLITATGQRVTLRCSPRSGDLSVYWYQQSLDQGLQFLIQYYNGEERAKGNILERFSAQQFPDLHSELNLSSLELGDSALYFCASSADRGDLNEQFFGPGTRLTVL.

The chain has TRBV19 and TRBJ2-7; D unclear. CDR1 is LNHDA and CDR2 is SQIVND in the germline V gene (reference sequence). V was shortened by 0 bases and J by 2 bases, with 8 bases between the two germline ends. This CDR3 has 14 amino acids. The CDR3 region is CASSIDPRTYEQYF. Here the CDR3 DNA reads TGTGCCAGTAGTATAGATCCGCGAACCTACGAGCAGTACTTC.

The V and J genes are TRBV13 and TRBJ1-2; D possibly corresponds to TRBD1 (6 bases). The CDR3 contains 14 residues. Trimming removed 1 base at V and 4 bases at J, with 10 bases between. The V gene's germline CDR1 is PRHDT and CDR2 FYEKMQ (reference sequence). The chain's CDR3 is CASSLDRTVYGYTF. The CDR3 DNA reads TGTGCCAGCAGCTTAGATCGGACAGTCTATGGCTACACCTTC. The full variable domain, in which reference TRBV13 and TRBJ1-2 provide the parts outside the CDR3, is AAGVIQSPRHLIKEKRETATLKCYPIPRHDTVYWYQQGPGQDPQFLISFYEKMQSDKGSIPDRFSAQQFSDYHSELNMSSLELGDSALYFCASSLDRTVYGYTFGSGTRLTVV.

CDR3 DNA: TGTGCCAGCACCCTATTGGACAGCTATGGCTACACCTTC. Translation gives CASTLLDSYGYTF. The rearrangement links TRBV9 to TRBJ1-2, with D possibly TRBD1 on 6 matching bases. The CDR3 extends over 13 amino acids. V gave up 6 bases and J gave up 4 bases, with 13 bases separating them. Germline CDR1 reads SGDLS; CDR2 reads YYNGEE.

The rearrangement joins TRBV9 to TRBJ2-2, with no clear D. From germline, CDR1 is SGDLS and CDR2 YYNGEE. The CDR3 extends over 12 amino acids. The ends were cut back, 6 bases at V and 6 bases at J, with 9 bases in the middle. The CDR3 sequence is CASIPGSGELFF. CDR3 DNA sequence: TGTGCCAGCATCCCGGGCTCCGGGGAGCTGTTTTTT.

The rearrangement uses TRBV18 and TRBJ1-1; D perhaps matches TRBD1 (5 bases). V gave up 5 bases and J gave up 0 bases, with 13 bases separating them. The CDR3 loop spans 15 amino acids. CDR1 KGHSH and CDR2 LQKENI come from the germline V gene. CDR3 bases: TGTGCCAGCTCATCCACGGGACGAATGAACACTGAAGCTTTCTTT. It translates to CASSSTGRMNTEAFF.

The V call is TRBV25-1, the J call TRBJ1-2; D is perhaps TRBD1 (5 bases). V shed 5 bases and J shed 4 bases, with 11 bases lying between them. This CDR3 is built from 13 residues. Germline CDR1 is MGHDK and CDR2 is SYGVNS. CDR3 coding DNA: TGTGCCAGCAGTCTCCCAGGGAGCTATGGCTACACCTTC. It encodes CASSLPGSYGYTF.

J is TRBJ2-1 and V is TRBV24-1, with D perhaps matching TRBD2 (5 bases). Germline V lookup: CDR1 KGHDR, CDR2 SFDVKD. Between the trimmed V and J ends, which lost 3 bases and 8 bases, there was a span of 22 bases. CDR3 size: 17 residues. The CDR3 bases are TGTGCCACCAGTGATCTCTCCGGAACAAGGGAGATCGATGAGCAGTTCTTC. This gives the protein CATSDLSGTREIDEQFF.

The rearrangement links TRBV10-2 to TRBJ1-1, with a tentative D call TRBD1 (5 bases). Trimming pared 0 bases from V and 0 bases from J, leaving 8 bases between. From germline, CDR1 is WSHSY and CDR2 SAAADI. This CDR3 has 15 amino acids. The CDR3 here is CASSESRGMNTEAFF. CDR3 coding DNA: TGCGCCAGCAGTGAGTCTCGGGGCATGAACACTGAAGCTTTCTTT.

The J gene is TRBJ2-1, the V gene TRBV30; 11 nucleotides align to TRBD2. The trim removed 2 bases at V and 8 bases at J, leaving 5 bases unmatched. CDR3 length: 14 amino acids. Germline V gene sequence: CDR1 GTSNPN, CDR2 SVGIG (reference sequence). As DNA, the CDR3 is TGTGCCTGGAGTACTAGCGGGGGCGGAGATGAGCAGTTCTTC. This encodes CAWSTSGGGDEQFF.

V gene TRBV20-1 combines with J gene TRBJ2-3; D gene unclear. The CDR3 has 12 residues. The germline gives CDR1 DFQATT, CDR2 SNEGSKA (reference sequence). V lost 3 bases and J 0 bases, leaving 4 bases between the germline ends. CDR3 DNA: TGCAGTGCTAGTGGAAGCACAGATACGCAGTATTTT. Protein product: CSASGSTDTQYF.

The chain joins TRBV3-1 (or the pseudogene TRBV3-2) to TRBJ2-3, with 10 bases identical to TRBD2. The V gene's germline CDR1 is LGHDT and CDR2 YNNKEL (reference sequence). This CDR3 is built from 16 residues. The V and J ends lost 3 bases and 3 bases, in that order; junction bases with no gene match: 6. The CDR3 sequence is CASSHLTSGATDTQYF. The CDR3 DNA reads TGTGCCAGCAGCCACCTTACTAGCGGGGCAACAGATACGCAGTATTTT.

The CDR3 region has the DNA TGTGCCAGCAGTCTGCCCCAAGGGTACGGCTACACCTTC. Translation gives CASSLPQGYGYTF. The J gene is TRBJ1-2, the V gene TRBV2, with D unresolved. Germline assignment: CDR1 SNHLY and CDR2 FYNNEI. Trimming stripped 5 bases from V and 8 bases from J, with 15 bases between. The CDR3 covers 13 residues.